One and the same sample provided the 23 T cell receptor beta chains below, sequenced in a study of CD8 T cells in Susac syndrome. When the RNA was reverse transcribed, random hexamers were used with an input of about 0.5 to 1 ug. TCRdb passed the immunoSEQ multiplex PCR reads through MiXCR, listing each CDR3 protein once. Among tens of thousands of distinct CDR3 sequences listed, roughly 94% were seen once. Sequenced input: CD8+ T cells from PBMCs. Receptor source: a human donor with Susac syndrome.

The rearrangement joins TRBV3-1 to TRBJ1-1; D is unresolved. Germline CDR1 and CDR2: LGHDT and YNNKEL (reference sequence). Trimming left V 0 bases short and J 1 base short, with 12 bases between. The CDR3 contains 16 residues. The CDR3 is CASSQDRTDWNTEAFF. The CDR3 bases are TGTGCCAGCAGCCAAGATAGAACCGACTGGAACACTGAAGCTTTCTTT.

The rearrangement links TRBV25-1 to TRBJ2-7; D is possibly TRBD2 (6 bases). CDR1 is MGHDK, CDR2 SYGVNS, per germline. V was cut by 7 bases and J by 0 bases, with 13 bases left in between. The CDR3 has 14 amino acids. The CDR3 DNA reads TGTGCCAGCAAGGGACCGGGACTCTCCTACGAGCAGTACTTC. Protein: CASKGPGLSYEQYF.

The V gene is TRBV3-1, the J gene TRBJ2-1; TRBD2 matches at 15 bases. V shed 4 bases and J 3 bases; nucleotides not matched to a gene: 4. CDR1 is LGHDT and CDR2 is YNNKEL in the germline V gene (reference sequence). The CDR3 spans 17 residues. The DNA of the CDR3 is TGTGCCAGCAGCCCGGGACTAGCGGGGGGTAACTACAATGAGCAGTTCTTC. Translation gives CASSPGLAGGNYNEQFF.

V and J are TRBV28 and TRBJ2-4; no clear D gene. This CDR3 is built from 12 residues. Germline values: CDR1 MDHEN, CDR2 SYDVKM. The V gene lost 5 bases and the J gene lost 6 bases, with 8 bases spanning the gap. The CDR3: CASSLVLNIQYF. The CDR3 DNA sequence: TGTGCCAGCAGTCTGGTTCTAAACATTCAGTACTTC. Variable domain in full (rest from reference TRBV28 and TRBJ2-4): DVKVTQSSRYLVKRTGEKVFLECVQDMDHENMFWYRQDPGLGLRLIYFSYDVKMKEKGDIPEGYSVSREKKERFSLILESASTNQTSMYLCASSLVLNIQYFGAGTRLSVL.

CDR3 residues: CASSLEGRGPAEAFF. The CDR3 DNA reads TGTGCCAGCAGCTTAGAGGGCAGGGGGCCAGCCGAAGCTTTCTTT. This chain uses TRBV7-9 with TRBJ1-1; TRBD1 matches 8 bases. Germline V gene data show CDR1 as SEHNR and CDR2 as FQNEAQ (reference sequence). The J segment lost 8 bases and the V segment lost 1 base, leaving 9 bases of the junction unmatched. This CDR3 has 15 residues. The whole variable domain, remainder taken from reference TRBV7-9 and TRBJ1-1, is DTGVSQNPRHKITKRGQNVTFRCDPISEHNRLYWYRQTLGQGPEFLTYFQNEAQLEKSRLLSDRFSAERPKGSFSTLEIQRTEQGDSAMYLCASSLEGRGPAEAFFGQGTRLTVV.

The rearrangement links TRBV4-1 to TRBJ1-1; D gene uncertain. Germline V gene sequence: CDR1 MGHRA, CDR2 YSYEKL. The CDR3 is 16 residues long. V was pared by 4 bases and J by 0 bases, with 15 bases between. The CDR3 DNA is TGCGCCAGCAGCCCTCCCCGTGGGAGCTTGAACACTGAAGCTTTCTTT. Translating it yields CASSPPRGSLNTEAFF.

The CDR3 spells CASSAEPVSYEQYF. DNA of the CDR3: TGTGCCAGCAGCGCAGAACCAGTCTCCTACGAGCAGTACTTC. The J gene is TRBJ2-7, the V gene TRBV9; D is unclear. The CDR3 runs to 14 residues. Germline lookup yields CDR1 SGDLS and CDR2 YYNGEE. Trimming left V 3 bases short and J 0 bases short, with 10 bases between.

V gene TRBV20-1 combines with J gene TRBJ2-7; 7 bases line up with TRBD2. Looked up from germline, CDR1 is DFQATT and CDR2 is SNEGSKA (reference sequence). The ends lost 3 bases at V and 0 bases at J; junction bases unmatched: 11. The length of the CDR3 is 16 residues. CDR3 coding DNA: TGCAGTGCTAGGCCCACGGGAGGACACCGCTCCTACGAGCAGTACTTC. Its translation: CSARPTGGHRSYEQYF.

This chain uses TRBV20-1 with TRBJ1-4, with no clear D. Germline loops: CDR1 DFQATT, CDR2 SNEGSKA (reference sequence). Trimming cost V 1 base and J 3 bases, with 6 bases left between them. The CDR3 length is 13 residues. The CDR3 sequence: CSARVPSNEKLFF. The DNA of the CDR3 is TGCAGTGCTAGAGTCCCTTCTAATGAAAAACTGTTTTTT.

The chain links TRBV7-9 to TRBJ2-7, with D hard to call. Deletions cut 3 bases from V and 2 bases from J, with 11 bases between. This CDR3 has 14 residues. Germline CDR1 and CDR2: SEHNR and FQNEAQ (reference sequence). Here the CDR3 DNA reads TGTGCCAGCAGCTTTCCGGGCCCGCCCTACGAGCAGTACTTC. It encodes CASSFPGPPYEQYF.

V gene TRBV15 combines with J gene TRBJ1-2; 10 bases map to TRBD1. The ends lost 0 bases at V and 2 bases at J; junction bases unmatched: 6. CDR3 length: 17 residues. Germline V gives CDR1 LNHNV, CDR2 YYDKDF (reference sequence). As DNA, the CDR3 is TGTGCCACCAGCAGAGATCGGGGGACAGGGGTCAACTATGGCTACACCTTC. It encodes CATSRDRGTGVNYGYTF.

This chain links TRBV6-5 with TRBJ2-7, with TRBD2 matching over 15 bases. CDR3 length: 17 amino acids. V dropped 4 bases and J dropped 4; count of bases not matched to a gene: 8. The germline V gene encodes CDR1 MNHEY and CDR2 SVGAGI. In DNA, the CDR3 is TGTGCCAGCAGTTTATCCGGGACTAGCGGGGGGTTTTACGAGCAGTACTTC. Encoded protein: CASSLSGTSGGFYEQYF.

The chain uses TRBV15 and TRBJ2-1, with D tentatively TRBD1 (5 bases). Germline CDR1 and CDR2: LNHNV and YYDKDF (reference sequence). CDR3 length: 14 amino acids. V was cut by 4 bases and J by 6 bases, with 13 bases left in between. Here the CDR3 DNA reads TGTGCCACCAGCACCCCGACAGCGATCAATGAGCAGTTCTTC. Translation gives CATSTPTAINEQFF.

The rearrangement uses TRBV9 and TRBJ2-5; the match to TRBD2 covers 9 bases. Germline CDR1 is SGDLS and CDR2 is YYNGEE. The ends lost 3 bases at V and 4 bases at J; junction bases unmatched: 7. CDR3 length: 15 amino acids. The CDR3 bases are TGTGCCAGCAGCGCCGGGGGACTAGCTGTAGAGACCCAGTACTTC. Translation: CASSAGGLAVETQYF.

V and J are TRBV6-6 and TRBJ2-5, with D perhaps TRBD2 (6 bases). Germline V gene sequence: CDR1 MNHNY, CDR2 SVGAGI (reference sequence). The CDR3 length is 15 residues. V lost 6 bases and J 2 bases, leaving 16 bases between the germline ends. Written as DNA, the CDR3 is TGTGCCAGCAGCCCCGGGGAGCGGGTACAAGAGACCCAGTACTTC. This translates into CASSPGERVQETQYF.

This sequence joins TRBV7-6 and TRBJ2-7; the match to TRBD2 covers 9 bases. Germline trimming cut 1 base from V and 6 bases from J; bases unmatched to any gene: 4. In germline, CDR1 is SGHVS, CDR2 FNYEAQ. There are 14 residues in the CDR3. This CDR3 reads CASSLGAGGSEQYF. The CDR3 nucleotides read TGTGCCAGCAGCTTAGGGGCGGGGGGGAGCGAGCAGTACTTC.

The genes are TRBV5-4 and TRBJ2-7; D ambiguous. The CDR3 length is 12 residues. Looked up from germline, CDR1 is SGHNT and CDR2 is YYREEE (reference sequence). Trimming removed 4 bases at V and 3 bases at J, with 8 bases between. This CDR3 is CASSTDHYEQYF. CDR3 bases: TGTGCCAGCAGCACCGATCACTACGAGCAGTACTTC.

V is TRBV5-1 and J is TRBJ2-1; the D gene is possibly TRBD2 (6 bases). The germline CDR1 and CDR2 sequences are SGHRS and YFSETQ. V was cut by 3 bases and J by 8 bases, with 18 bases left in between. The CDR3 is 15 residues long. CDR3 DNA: TGCGCCAGCAGCTCGGAGGAGGGTTGGGACGATGAGCAGTTCTTC. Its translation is CASSSEEGWDDEQFF. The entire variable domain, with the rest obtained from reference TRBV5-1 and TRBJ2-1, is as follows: KAGVTQTPRYLIKTRGQQVTLSCSPISGHRSVSWYQQTPGQGLQFLFEYFSETQRNKGNFPGRFSGRQFSNSRSEMNVSTLELGDSALYLCASSSEEGWDDEQFFGPGTRLTVL.

CDR3 bases: TGTGCCAGCAGTGAAATCGACAGTGATCCCTCGGAGACCCAGTACTTC. This codes for CASSEIDSDPSETQYF. The gene calls are TRBV25-1 and TRBJ2-5, with TRBD1 as a possible D gene (5 bases). The germline V gene has CDR1 MGHDK and CDR2 SYGVNS. V was shortened by 2 bases and J by 5 bases, with 18 bases between the two germline ends. The CDR3 is 16 residues long. Variable domain in full (rest from reference TRBV25-1 and TRBJ2-5): EADIYQTPRYLVIGTGKKITLECSQTMGHDKMYWYQQDPGMELHLIHYSYGVNSTEKGDLSSESTVSRIRTEHFPLTLESARPSHTSQYLCASSEIDSDPSETQYFGPGTRLLVL.

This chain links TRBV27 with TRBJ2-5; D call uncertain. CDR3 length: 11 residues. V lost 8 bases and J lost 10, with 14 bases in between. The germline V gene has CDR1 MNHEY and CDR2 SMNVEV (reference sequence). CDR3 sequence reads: CASGGKRGQYF. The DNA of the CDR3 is TGTGCCAGCGGTGGGAAGAGAGGCCAGTACTTC.

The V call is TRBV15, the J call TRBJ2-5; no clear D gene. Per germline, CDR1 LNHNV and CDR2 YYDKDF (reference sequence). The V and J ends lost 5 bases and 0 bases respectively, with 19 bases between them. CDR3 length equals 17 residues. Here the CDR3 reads CATSARPGISYQETQYF. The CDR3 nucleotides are TGTGCCACCAGCGCTCGCCCTGGGATTTCGTACCAAGAGACCCAGTACTTC.

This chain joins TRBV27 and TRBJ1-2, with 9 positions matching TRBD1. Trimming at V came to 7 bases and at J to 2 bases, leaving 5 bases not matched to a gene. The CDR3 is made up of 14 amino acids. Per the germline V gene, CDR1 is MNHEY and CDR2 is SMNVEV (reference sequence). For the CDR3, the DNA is TGTGCCAGCACAGACAGGGGGGAAAACTATGGCTACACCTTC. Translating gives CASTDRGENYGYTF.

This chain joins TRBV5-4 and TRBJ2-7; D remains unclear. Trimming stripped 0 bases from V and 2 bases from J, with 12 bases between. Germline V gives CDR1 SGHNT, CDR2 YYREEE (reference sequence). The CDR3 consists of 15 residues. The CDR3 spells CASSLAVNQAYEQYF. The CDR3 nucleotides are TGTGCCAGCAGCTTGGCCGTTAACCAAGCCTACGAGCAGTACTTC.